Shown below are 2 T cell receptor beta chains from a single sample sequenced in a study of blood T cell repertoires in COVID-19. Profiling relied on immunoSEQ multiplex PCR, and the TCRdb table lists in-frame clones only, not all of them. Of about 150,000 clones in the sample, roughly 83% were seen once. The source material was peripheral blood. The receptors were sampled from a woman aged 55-69 years with acute or convalescent COVID-19.

The V gene is TRBV19, the J gene TRBJ1-1; 7 bases map to TRBD1. V was clipped by 5 bases and J by 6 bases; unmatched bases: 12. CDR3 length equals 15 residues. CDR1 LNHDA and CDR2 SQIVND come from the germline V gene (reference sequence). The CDR3 region is CASSPPRGQEAEAFF. The DNA for the CDR3 is TGTGCCAGTAGTCCCCCCCGCGGACAGGAGGCTGAAGCTTTCTTT.

A single count supports this clone. The chain uses TRBV6-2 or TRBV6-3 and TRBJ2-2; TRBD1 aligns across 10 bases. The CDR3 consists of 16 residues. Germline values: CDR1 MNHEY, CDR2 SVGEGT. J was trimmed by 8 bases and V by 6 bases; bases with no gene match: 12. For the CDR3, the DNA is TGTGCCAGCAGCCCTTCCGGGACAGGGGCCTTGGGGGAGCTGTTTTTT. It yields the protein CASSPSGTGALGELFF.